This T cell receptor (beta chain) comes out of a study of glioma-infiltrating T cells after dendritic cell vaccination. For the study at large: Dendritic cell vaccination trial patients had either newly diagnosed or recurrent glioblastoma. Autologous tumor lysate-pulsed dendritic cell vaccination was given between 2003 and 2012.

The data were produced by immunoSEQ multiplex PCR, yet TCRdb's version contains in-frame clones alone and is incomplete. The sample contains some 99,000 clones, 65% to 85% of which appear only once. The time point denotes: after dendritic cell vaccination, including at tumor progression/relapse. Patients had residual fresh-frozen tumor tissue and more than two years of survival data. Blood PBMC samples: pre-vaccination, two weeks post third vaccination, and at tumor progression. The CDR3 runs 16 residues. The germline gives CDR1 MDHEN, CDR2 SYDVKM. V lost 6 bases, J lost 2 bases, and 12 bases stayed unmatched.

The rearrangement links TRBV28 to TRBJ1-1, with 7 nucleotides matching TRBD1. The TCR sequence derives from a human donor with glioblastoma. The sequenced sample was blood, obtained after dendritic cell vaccination. The CDR3 sequence: CASSPAAQGGNTEAFF. The CDR3 nucleotides are TGTGCCAGCAGCCCCGCTGCCCAGGGGGGTAACACTGAAGCTTTCTTT.